This T cell receptor beta chain derives from a study of shared T cell receptors in the human thymus. TCRdb keeps only in-frame clones here, not all; method: immunoSEQ multiplex PCR. The data show hundreds of thousands of clones, about 84% seen once. This CDR3 comprises 16 residues. The V and J ends lost 3 bases and 4 bases, in that order; junction bases with no gene match: 5. Germline V CDR1 and CDR2: SGHNT, YENEEA. This clone was counted only a few times. The same specimen was also included in a second study, on human thymus T cells. That source notes: Thymus tissue for the work was resected from patients undergoing corrective heart surgery.

The sample consisted of thymocytes. This sequence was found in a boy in the first two years of life with a congenital heart defect. The genes are TRBV11-3 and TRBJ2-1; TRBD2 matches 11 bases. CDR3 sequence: CASSFSGRATYNEQFF. The CDR3 nucleotides are TGTGCCAGCAGCTTTAGCGGGAGGGCTACTTACAATGAGCAGTTCTTC.